A selection of T cell receptor beta chains follows, all from one sample in a study of fetal regulatory T cell absence and autoimmunity. The protocol was immunoSEQ multiplex PCR, while the TCRdb copy is restricted to in-frame clones and leaves out a portion. The table lists just over 45,000 clones, about four fifths of them singletons. Sequencing input: cord blood. Source of these receptors: a newborn boy with IPEX syndrome. Each CDR3 is given without its conserved first and last residue. The order of the fields is clone size, V gene, CDR3 length, CDR3 protein. Expanded clones get a size class; other rows say once, few or many, or leave the size out.

. TRBV11-2 14 ASSLAAGTVPTEAF
. TRBV5-4 12 ASSAGDRPYEQY
. TRBV10-1 12 ASSEPRTPYEQY
once TRBV9 9 ASSGGVEQF
few TRBV25-1 10 ASSWGDQPQH
. TRBV4-1 12 ASSATGGGIEQF
. TRBV4-2 11 ASRGGPNSPLH
. TRBV19 13 ASTRTGTGSYEQY
. TRBV29-1 14 SVAGSPGLALHEQF
. TRBV6-5 9 ASSYGGTDT
. TRBV6-5 13 ASSYTRGPGNTIY
. TRBV15 13 ATSSPRDSRGEQF
. TRBV5-5 12 ASSSGTNTDTQY
. TRBV6-1 12 ASSGLAWGNEQF
. TRBV9 15 ASSRTSGGPYTDTQY
. TRBV27 13 ASSFASQGGEKLF
few TRBV5-4 12 ASSFRQGATEAF
. TRBV11-2 14 ASSLDRRGSNEKLF
. TRBV5-6 12 ASSLVVTGEGYT
. TRBV1 13 TSSQAGGGYNEQF
. TRBV4-3 11 ASSQDMSNEQF
few TRBV5-1 12 ASSHYRVNGEAF
. TRBV27 13 ASSFRPNPNQPQH
. TRBV5-6 10 ASSLAHNEQF
. TRBV4-3 13 ASSQDSGSGDGYT
few TRBV2 13 ASSDSGLGNQPQH
once TRBV7-6 12 ASSLGQGVYEQY
. TRBV6-1 10 ASSDSAAEAF
. TRBV5-1 13 ASSLVGVGNTEAF
. TRBV7-8 10 ASSLVPREQY
few TRBV10-3 11 AISEQGGQPQH
once TRBV5-1 11 ASSSGQVTEAF
. TRBV7-6 12 ASSFGTSYNEQF
once TRBV5-5 13 ASSLLDPPLDTQY
. TRBV2 12 ASSGSRGNQPQH
. TRBV5-1 10 ASSRQGTEAF
. TRBV6-6 13 ASSFPGLAGNTIY
. TRBV4-1 14 ASSQLTSGGAYEQY
. TRBV1 12 TSSQARVPYEQY
. TRBV11-2 12 ASSKGQGAYEQF
. TRBV9 14 ASSVGGGLSTDTQY
. TRBV27 13 ASSPRKAQNNEQF
. TRBV19 12 ASSIMLETGELF
. TRBV4-1 13 ASSRPSGPNTEAF
. TRBV11-2 13 ASSERLDRTDTQY
. TRBV11-2 14 ASSLVGGFSGNTIY
once TRBV11-3 12 ASTPGTGHYEQY
once TRBV5-1 12 ASSFKQSTDTQY
few TRBV27 12 ASSWGTGNTEAF
few TRBV25-1 11 ASSGTGGNEQF
. TRBV6-1 11 ASSLGQNTEAF
few TRBV4-3 12 ASSQDGGNQPQH
. TRBV6-1 12 ASSEAAQVREQY
. TRBV4-1 13 ASSQAGGNTGELF
. TRBV13 14 ASSDNRVVVTGELF